This is a list of T cell receptor beta chains from one sample in a study of T cell repertoires in cytomegalovirus infection. TCRdb called the reads again in MiXCR, with one record for every CDR3 protein. Altogether hundreds of thousands of distinct CDR3 sequences are present, about 39% being singletons, with the ten largest covering roughly two fifths. These receptors are not linked to any known antigen. The source material was cultured PBMCs, sampled from culture after CMV antigen stimulation. The receptor source for this set is a human donor in good health (CMV status not recorded). Some clones in this sample may be carry-over from other donors' samples. CDR3s include the opening cysteine and the closing phenylalanine or tryptophan. Fields, in order: V gene, CDR3 length, J gene, clone size, D gene, CDR3 DNA, CDR3 protein. D genes are given only for firm matches. The listing skips clone size in some rows; elsewhere it reads once, few, many or a size class.

V gene: TRBV19
CDR3 length: 15
J gene: TRBJ1-5
clone size: NA
D gene: NA
CDR3 DNA: TGTGCCAGTAGTATAGGGACAGTACGGGGCCAGCCCCAGCATTTT
CDR3 protein: CASSIGTVRGQPQHF

V gene: TRBV29-1
CDR3 length: 15
J gene: TRBJ2-6
clone size: few
D gene: NA
CDR3 DNA: TGCAGCGTTCTGGGAACCTACTCTGGGGCCAACGTCCTGACTTTC
CDR3 protein: CSVLGTYSGANVLTF

V gene: TRBV20-1
CDR3 length: 15
J gene: TRBJ2-4
clone size: NA
D gene: NA
CDR3 DNA: TGCAGTGTTAAGGATGGACTGATAGCCAAAAACATTCAGTACTTC
CDR3 protein: CSVKDGLIAKNIQYF

V gene: TRBV7-2
CDR3 length: 15
J gene: TRBJ2-7
clone size: few
D gene: TRBD2
CDR3 DNA: TGTGCCAGCAGCTTACTAGCGGGAGGGCCTCTCGAGCAGTACTTC
CDR3 protein: CASSLLAGGPLEQYF

V gene: TRBV30
CDR3 length: 13
J gene: TRBJ2-2
clone size: NA
D gene: NA
CDR3 DNA: TGTGCCTGGAGTTGGCTAGCAGCCGGGGAGCTGTTTTTT
CDR3 protein: CAWSWLAAGELFF

V gene: TRBV20-1
CDR3 length: 13
J gene: TRBJ1-4
clone size: NA
D gene: NA
CDR3 DNA: TGCAGTGCTAGAGATCCCCAATTGGAAAAACTGTTTTTT
CDR3 protein: CSARDPQLEKLFF

V gene: TRBV6-1
CDR3 length: 14
J gene: TRBJ2-3
clone size: NA
D gene: NA
CDR3 DNA: TGTGCCAGTCAGGTACGGGGGGCCACAGATACGCAGTATTTT
CDR3 protein: CASQVRGATDTQYF

V gene: TRBV7-6
CDR3 length: 13
J gene: TRBJ2-1
clone size: NA
D gene: TRBD2
CDR3 DNA: TGTGCCAGCAGCTCGGGACTACAGAATGAGCAGTTCTTC
CDR3 protein: CASSSGLQNEQFF

V gene: TRBV2
CDR3 length: 13
J gene: TRBJ1-2
clone size: NA
D gene: NA
CDR3 DNA: TGTGCCAGCAGTGAAGAGTCCAGGGACGGCTACACCTTC
CDR3 protein: CASSEESRDGYTF

V gene: TRBV12-3/TRBV12-4
CDR3 length: 13
J gene: TRBJ1-2
clone size: NA
D gene: NA
CDR3 DNA: TGTGCCAGCAGTTTAGCCCCCGACTATGGCTACACCTTC
CDR3 protein: CASSLAPDYGYTF

V gene: TRBV7-9
CDR3 length: 12
J gene: TRBJ2-3
clone size: few
D gene: TRBD2
CDR3 DNA: TGTGTCGTGCCGGGGGGTACAGATACGCAGTATTTT
CDR3 protein: CVVPGGTDTQYF

V gene: TRBV7-2
CDR3 length: 12
J gene: TRBJ2-3
clone size: few
D gene: NA
CDR3 DNA: TGTGCCAGCAGCGAACGGGGACCGCGGCAGTATTTT
CDR3 protein: CASSERGPRQYF

V gene: TRBV20-1
CDR3 length: 14
J gene: TRBJ2-7
clone size: NA
D gene: TRBD2
CDR3 DNA: TGCAGTGCTAGGCGGGAGGGTCCCTTCTACGAGCAGTACTTC
CDR3 protein: CSARREGPFYEQYF

V gene: TRBV7-2
CDR3 length: 15
J gene: TRBJ2-1
clone size: NA
D gene: TRBD2
CDR3 DNA: TGTGCCAGCAGCTCCTCCGGGACTAGCGGGAGGGGGGAGGTCTTC
CDR3 protein: CASSSSGTSGRGEVF

V gene: TRBV12-3/TRBV12-4
CDR3 length: 14
J gene: TRBJ2-3
clone size: NA
D gene: TRBD1
CDR3 DNA: TGTGCCAGCAACACGGACAGGGCCACAGATACGCAGTATTTT
CDR3 protein: CASNTDRATDTQYF

V gene: TRBV7-2
CDR3 length: 15
J gene: TRBJ2-2
clone size: few
D gene: NA
CDR3 DNA: TGTGCCAGCAGCTTAGCGGGGGGTGACGGCGGGGAGCTGTTTTTT
CDR3 protein: CASSLAGGDGGELFF

V gene: TRBV7-2
CDR3 length: 14
J gene: TRBJ2-7
clone size: few
D gene: NA
CDR3 DNA: TGTGCCAGCAGCCCCAAGCGGGCCTCCTACGAGCAGTACTTC
CDR3 protein: CASSPKRASYEQYF

V gene: TRBV7-8
CDR3 length: 12
J gene: TRBJ1-4
clone size: few
D gene: NA
CDR3 DNA: TGTGCCAGCAGCTTGACAGTTGAAAAACTGTTTTTT
CDR3 protein: CASSLTVEKLFF

V gene: TRBV11-2
CDR3 length: 14
J gene: TRBJ2-7
clone size: few
D gene: NA
CDR3 DNA: TGTGCCAGCAGCCCGCCGCTAAGCTCCTACGAGCAGTACTTC
CDR3 protein: CASSPPLSSYEQYF

V gene: TRBV7-9
CDR3 length: 14
J gene: TRBJ2-1
clone size: NA
D gene: TRBD2
CDR3 DNA: TGTGCCAGCAGGAGGGCGGGAGGGACCAATGAGCAGTTCTTC
CDR3 protein: CASRRAGGTNEQFF

V gene: TRBV20-1
CDR3 length: 17
J gene: TRBJ2-6
clone size: NA
D gene: TRBD1
CDR3 DNA: TGCAGTGCTAGACCCGGACAGGGGGCTACTGGGGCCAACGTCCTGACTTTC
CDR3 protein: CSARPGQGATGANVLTF

V gene: TRBV10-3
CDR3 length: 15
J gene: TRBJ2-5
clone size: NA
D gene: NA
CDR3 DNA: TGTGCCATCAGTGACCGTGGCCCCCCCTGGGAGACCCAGTACTTC
CDR3 protein: CAISDRGPPWETQYF

V gene: TRBV2
CDR3 length: 15
J gene: TRBJ2-1
clone size: NA
D gene: NA
CDR3 DNA: TGTGCCAGCAGTGAAGCGGGAGTACCCTACAATGAGCAGTTCTTC
CDR3 protein: CASSEAGVPYNEQFF

V gene: TRBV6-6
CDR3 length: 13
J gene: TRBJ2-2
clone size: NA
D gene: NA
CDR3 DNA: TGTGCCAGCAGTACCCTAGGGTACGGGGAGCTGTTTTTT
CDR3 protein: CASSTLGYGELFF

V gene: TRBV28
CDR3 length: 16
J gene: TRBJ1-6
clone size: few
D gene: TRBD1
CDR3 DNA: TGTGCCAGCAGTTTAGTCATCGGCAGGGGGAATTCACCCCTCCACTTT
CDR3 protein: CASSLVIGRGNSPLHF

V gene: TRBV5-1
CDR3 length: 14
J gene: TRBJ2-1
clone size: NA
D gene: TRBD2
CDR3 DNA: TGCGCCAGCAGCCACGGGACTAGAGACAATGAGCAGTTCTTC
CDR3 protein: CASSHGTRDNEQFF

V gene: TRBV19
CDR3 length: 17
J gene: TRBJ2-2
clone size: NA
D gene: NA
CDR3 DNA: TGTGCCAGTAGTATAAATAGCCCTTCCGCGAACACCGGGGAGCTGTTTTTT
CDR3 protein: CASSINSPSANTGELFF

V gene: TRBV15
CDR3 length: 16
J gene: TRBJ2-5
clone size: NA
D gene: TRBD1
CDR3 DNA: TGTGCCACCAGCAACCCAGGACAGGGGGCGTCGGGGACCCAGTACTTC
CDR3 protein: CATSNPGQGASGTQYF

V gene: TRBV4-1
CDR3 length: 16
J gene: TRBJ2-7
clone size: NA
D gene: TRBD2
CDR3 DNA: TGCGCCAGCAGCCAACCAACTAGCGGGAGCCCCTACGAGCAGTACTTC
CDR3 protein: CASSQPTSGSPYEQYF

V gene: TRBV2
CDR3 length: 17
J gene: TRBJ2-6
clone size: NA
D gene: NA
CDR3 DNA: TGTGCCAGCAGGGGGGCGCTTATCCGCTCTGGGGCCAACGTCCTGACTTTC
CDR3 protein: CASRGALIRSGANVLTF

V gene: TRBV7-9
CDR3 length: 14
J gene: TRBJ2-2
clone size: few
D gene: NA
CDR3 DNA: TGTGCCTCTAAGGGCGCAGCGAACACCGGGGAGCTGTTTTTT
CDR3 protein: CASKGAANTGELFF

V gene: TRBV7-2
CDR3 length: 16
J gene: TRBJ2-7
clone size: few
D gene: NA
CDR3 DNA: TGTGCCAGCAGCTTGGGCTGGGGCGGAGACCTTTACGAGCAGTACTTC
CDR3 protein: CASSLGWGGDLYEQYF

V gene: TRBV7-2
CDR3 length: 12
J gene: TRBJ2-3
clone size: few
D gene: NA
CDR3 DNA: TGTGCCAGCCAGGCGGCGGGAGATACGCAGTATTTT
CDR3 protein: CASQAAGDTQYF

V gene: TRBV6-6
CDR3 length: 15
J gene: TRBJ2-7
clone size: NA
D gene: NA
CDR3 DNA: TGTGCCAGCAGTTACTCGAGGGCCCCCTTTAACGAGCAGTACTTC
CDR3 protein: CASSYSRAPFNEQYF

V gene: TRBV4-3
CDR3 length: 17
J gene: TRBJ2-7
clone size: few
D gene: TRBD2
CDR3 DNA: TGCGCCAGCAGCCAAAAACTTCTAGCGGGAGGCGCGGACGAGCAGTACTTC
CDR3 protein: CASSQKLLAGGADEQYF

V gene: TRBV12-3/TRBV12-4
CDR3 length: 14
J gene: TRBJ2-1
clone size: few
D gene: NA
CDR3 DNA: TGTGCCAGCAGCTGGTTGGGGCCTTACAATGAGCAGTTCTTC
CDR3 protein: CASSWLGPYNEQFF

V gene: TRBV6-2/TRBV6-3
CDR3 length: 14
J gene: TRBJ1-6
clone size: NA
D gene: NA
CDR3 DNA: TGTGCCAGCCCAGCGGGTAAACCCCTTAGGAGCCTCCACTTT
CDR3 protein: CASPAGKPLRSLHF

V gene: TRBV7-2
CDR3 length: 14
J gene: TRBJ1-1
clone size: many
D gene: NA
CDR3 DNA: TGTGCCAGCAGCCCCCTCCCGTGGGGGTCCGAAGCTTTCTTT
CDR3 protein: CASSPLPWGSEAFF

V gene: TRBV7-2
CDR3 length: 15
J gene: TRBJ2-3
clone size: few
D gene: TRBD2
CDR3 DNA: TGTGCCAGCAGCTCCCAGCGGGGGGGTACAGATACGCAGTATTTT
CDR3 protein: CASSSQRGGTDTQYF

V gene: TRBV7-8
CDR3 length: 16
J gene: TRBJ2-2
clone size: NA
D gene: TRBD2
CDR3 DNA: TGTGCCAGCAGCCGTAGCGGGAGATTTAACACCGGGGAGCTGTTTTTT
CDR3 protein: CASSRSGRFNTGELFF

V gene: TRBV5-1
CDR3 length: 13
J gene: TRBJ2-2
clone size: NA
D gene: NA
CDR3 DNA: TGCGCCAGCAGCTGGACGGTTTCCGGGGAGCTGTTTTTT
CDR3 protein: CASSWTVSGELFF

V gene: TRBV6-1
CDR3 length: 18
J gene: TRBJ2-1
clone size: NA
D gene: TRBD2
CDR3 DNA: TGTGCCAGCAGGGGGACTAGCGGGGGGGCCAGGGTTAGCGATGAGCAGTTCTTC
CDR3 protein: CASRGTSGGARVSDEQFF

V gene: TRBV7-2
CDR3 length: 14
J gene: TRBJ1-1
clone size: NA
D gene: TRBD1
CDR3 DNA: TGTGCCAGCAGCTGGACAGGGGTGAACACTGAAGCTTTCTTT
CDR3 protein: CASSWTGVNTEAFF

V gene: TRBV7-9
CDR3 length: 12
J gene: TRBJ2-5
clone size: NA
D gene: NA
CDR3 DNA: TGTGCCAGCAGCTTGAACCAAGAGACCCAGTACTTC
CDR3 protein: CASSLNQETQYF

V gene: TRBV7-9
CDR3 length: 16
J gene: TRBJ2-3
clone size: few
D gene: TRBD2
CDR3 DNA: TGTGCCAGCAGCCACCCCGTCAGGGAGGGGAGCGATACGCAGTATTTT
CDR3 protein: CASSHPVREGSDTQYF

V gene: TRBV11-2
CDR3 length: 15
J gene: TRBJ1-2
clone size: NA
D gene: TRBD1
CDR3 DNA: TGTGCCAGCAGCCTCCTACGGACAGGGACAGTTGGCTACACCTTC
CDR3 protein: CASSLLRTGTVGYTF

V gene: TRBV6-1
CDR3 length: 15
J gene: TRBJ1-4
clone size: NA
D gene: NA
CDR3 DNA: TGTGCCAGCAGCCCCCGGACAGCCTCTAATGAAAAACTGTTTTTT
CDR3 protein: CASSPRTASNEKLFF